What follows describes a single TCR beta chain. This record comes from a study of blood T cell repertoires in COVID-19. Study details: The United States, Italy and Spain provided the acute and convalescent COVID-19 samples. T cells, B-cell-depleted T cells, or PBMCs provided the cDNA or gDNA that served as material.

In the original processing: Using reference gene primer amplification, nucleated cell counts were estimated. The table came from immunoSEQ multiplex PCR; TCRdb's copy has only in-frame clones and leaves some out. V, J and clone size reflect that table, while D and trimming were determined from the DNA. The table includes approximately 210,000 clones, approximately 89% detected once. Germline V gene lookup returns CDR1 MNHEY and CDR2 SMNVEV (reference sequence). This CDR3 is 17 amino acids long. Trimming removed 6 bases at V and 10 bases at J, with 27 bases between. This receptor was identified in a woman aged 40 to 49 with acute or convalescent COVID-19. Sequencing was performed on peripheral blood. The chain combines TRBV27 with TRBJ1-4, with D uncertain. The CDR3 DNA reads as TGTGCCAGCAGGGCGATGGGCCGGAGGGTCGGTGTTGGAAAACTGTTTTTT. Translated, it gives CASRAMGRRVGVGKLFF.